These 2 T cell receptor beta chains originate from one sample sequenced in a study of cytomegalovirus exposure and HLA in healthy donors. PCR amplification relied on 60 Vbeta primers (plus 13 Jbeta primers). Some clones are missing from TCRdb's copy, which holds only in-frame ones; the method was immunoSEQ multiplex PCR. The repertoire table contains 150,000 or so clones. Sequenced: PBMCs. Source of these receptors: a woman between 45 and 60 years old in good health and CMV-seronegative.

The V call is TRBV28, the J call TRBJ1-2; D remains ambiguous. The CDR3 consists of 12 residues. Deletions cut 5 bases from V and 4 bases from J, with 8 bases between. Germline assignment: CDR1 MDHEN and CDR2 SYDVKM. CDR3 DNA: TGTGCCAGCAGTCTTACATTCTATGGCTACACCTTC. This sequence encodes CASSLTFYGYTF.

The gene calls are TRBV6-1 and TRBJ2-1, with TRBD1 matching 10 bases. Unmatched junction bases numbered 6, after V lost 4 bases and J lost 12 bases. The germline V gene encodes CDR1 MNHNS and CDR2 SASEGT. The CDR3 has 13 amino acids. The chain's CDR3 is CASSALGQGGQFF. The CDR3 DNA follows: TGTGCCAGCAGTGCCTTAGGACAGGGGGGGCAGTTCTTC.